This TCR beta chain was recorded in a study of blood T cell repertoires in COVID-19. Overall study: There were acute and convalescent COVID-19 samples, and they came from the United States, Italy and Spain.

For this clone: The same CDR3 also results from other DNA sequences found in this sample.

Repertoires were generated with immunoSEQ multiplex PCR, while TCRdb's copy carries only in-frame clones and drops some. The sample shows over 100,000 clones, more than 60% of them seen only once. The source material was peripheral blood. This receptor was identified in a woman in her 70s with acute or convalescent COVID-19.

The CDR3 region has the DNA TGTGCCAGCAGCCAGGCCGGGACAGGGACCTACGAGCAGTACTTC. The encoded protein is CASSQAGTGTYEQYF. This chain connects TRBV3-1 (or the pseudogene TRBV3-2) to TRBJ2-7; 9 nucleotides line up with TRBD1. This CDR3 is 15 amino acids long. The germline V gene has CDR1 LGHDT and CDR2 YNNKEL (reference sequence). J was trimmed by 2 bases and V by 3 bases; bases with no gene match: 5.